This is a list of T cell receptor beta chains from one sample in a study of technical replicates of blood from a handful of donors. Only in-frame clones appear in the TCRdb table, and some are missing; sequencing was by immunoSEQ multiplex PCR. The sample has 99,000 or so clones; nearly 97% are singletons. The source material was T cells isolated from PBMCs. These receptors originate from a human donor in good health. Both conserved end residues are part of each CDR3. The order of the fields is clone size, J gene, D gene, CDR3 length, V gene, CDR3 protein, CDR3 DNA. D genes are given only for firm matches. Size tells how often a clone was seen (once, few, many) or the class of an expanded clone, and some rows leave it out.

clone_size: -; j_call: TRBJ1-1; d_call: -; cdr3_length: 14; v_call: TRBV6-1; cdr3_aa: CASSLDSLNTEAFF; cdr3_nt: TGTGCCAGCAGTTTAGACAGTTTGAACACTGAAGCTTTCTTT
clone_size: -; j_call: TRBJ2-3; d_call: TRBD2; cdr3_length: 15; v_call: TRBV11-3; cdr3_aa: CASSPPGGGSNTQYF; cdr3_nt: TGTGCCAGCAGCCCTCCGGGCGGGGGTTCCAATACGCAGTATTTT
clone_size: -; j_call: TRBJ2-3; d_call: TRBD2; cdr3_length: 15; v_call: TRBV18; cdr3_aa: CASSLLAGDVDTQYF; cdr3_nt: TGTGCCAGCTCACTACTAGCGGGAGACGTAGATACGCAGTATTTT
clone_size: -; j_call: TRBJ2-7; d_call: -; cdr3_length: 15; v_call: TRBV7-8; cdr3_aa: CASSPYTTAHYEQYF; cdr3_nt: TGTGCCAGCAGCCCATATACTACTGCTCACTACGAGCAGTACTTC
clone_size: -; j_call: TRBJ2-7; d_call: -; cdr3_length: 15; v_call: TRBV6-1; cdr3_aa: CASSEIRAPSYEQYF; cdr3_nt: TGTGCCAGCAGTGAAATCAGGGCACCATCCTACGAGCAGTACTTC
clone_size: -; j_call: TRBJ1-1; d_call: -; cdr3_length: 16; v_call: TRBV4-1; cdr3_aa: CASSQVGQGSGTEAFF; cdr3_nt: TGCGCCAGCAGCCAAGTGGGGCAGGGGTCGGGGACTGAAGCTTTCTTT
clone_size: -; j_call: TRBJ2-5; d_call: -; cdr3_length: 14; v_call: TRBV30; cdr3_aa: CASTSYIGWETQYF; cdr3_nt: TGTGCAAGCACGAGCTATATCGGGTGGGAGACCCAGTACTTC
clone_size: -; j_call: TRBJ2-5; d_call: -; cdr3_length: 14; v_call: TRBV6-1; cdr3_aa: CASSEVRGGETQYF; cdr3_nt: TGTGCCAGCAGTGAAGTTAGGGGGGGGGAGACCCAGTACTTC
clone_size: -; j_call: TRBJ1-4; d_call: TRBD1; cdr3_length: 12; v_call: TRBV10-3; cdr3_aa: CATRTGDEKLFF; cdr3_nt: TGTGCCACCCGGACAGGGGACGAAAAACTGTTTTTT
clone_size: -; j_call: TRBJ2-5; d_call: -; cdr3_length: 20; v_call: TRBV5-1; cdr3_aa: CASSLASKLDIGGAGETQYF; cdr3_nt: TGCGCCAGCAGCTTGGCCTCGAAATTAGATATAGGGGGGGCCGGGGAGACCCAGTACTTC
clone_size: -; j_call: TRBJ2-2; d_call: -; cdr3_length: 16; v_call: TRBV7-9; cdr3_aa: CASSLDAGLATGELFF; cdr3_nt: TGTGCCAGCAGCTTAGACGCAGGGCTAGCGACCGGGGAGCTGTTTTTT
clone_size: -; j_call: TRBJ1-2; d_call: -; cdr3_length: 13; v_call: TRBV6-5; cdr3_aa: CAAGGVGNYGYTF; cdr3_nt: TGTGCCGCGGGGGGAGTGGGTAACTATGGCTACACCTTC
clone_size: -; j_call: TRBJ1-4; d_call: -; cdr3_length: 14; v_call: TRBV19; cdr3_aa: CASSIDPTGEKLFF; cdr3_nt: TGTGCCAGTAGTATAGACCCAACGGGGGAAAAACTGTTTTTT
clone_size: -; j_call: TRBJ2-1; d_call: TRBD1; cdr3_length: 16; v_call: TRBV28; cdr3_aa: CASSIAGGMGYNEQFF; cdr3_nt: TGTGCCAGCAGCATTGCAGGGGGAATGGGGTACAATGAGCAGTTCTTC
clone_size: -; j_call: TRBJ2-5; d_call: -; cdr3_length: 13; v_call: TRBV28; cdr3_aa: CASSSGPQETQYF; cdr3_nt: TGTGCCAGCAGCTCAGGGCCCCAAGAGACCCAGTACTTC
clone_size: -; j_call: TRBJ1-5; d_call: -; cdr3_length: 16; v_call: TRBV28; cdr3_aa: CASSLGGPGNNQPQHF; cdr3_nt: TGTGCCAGCAGTTTAGGAGGACCCGGTAACAATCAGCCCCAGCATTTT
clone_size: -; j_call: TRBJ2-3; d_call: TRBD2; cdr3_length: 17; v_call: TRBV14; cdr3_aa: CASSQIWLAGVADTQYF; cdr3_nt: TGTGCCAGCAGCCAAATATGGCTAGCGGGGGTCGCAGATACGCAGTATTTT
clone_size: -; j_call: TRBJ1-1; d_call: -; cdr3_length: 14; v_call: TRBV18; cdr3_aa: CASTDTRDIPEAFF; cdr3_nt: TGTGCCAGCACGGACACCCGGGACATTCCTGAAGCTTTCTTT
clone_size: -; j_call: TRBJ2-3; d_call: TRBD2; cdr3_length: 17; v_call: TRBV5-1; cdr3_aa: CASSFSSGTSSTDTQYF; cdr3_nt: TGCGCCAGCAGCTTCTCTAGCGGGACCTCTAGCACAGATACGCAGTATTTT
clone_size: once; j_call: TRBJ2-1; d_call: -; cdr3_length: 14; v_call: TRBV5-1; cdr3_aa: CASSLVAASNEQFF; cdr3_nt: TGCGCCAGCAGCTTGGTCGCGGCATCCAATGAGCAGTTCTTC
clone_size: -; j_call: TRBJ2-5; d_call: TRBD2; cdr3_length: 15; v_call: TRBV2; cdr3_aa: CASKLWTSGKETQYF; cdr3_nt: TGTGCCAGCAAGTTATGGACTAGCGGGAAAGAGACCCAGTACTTC
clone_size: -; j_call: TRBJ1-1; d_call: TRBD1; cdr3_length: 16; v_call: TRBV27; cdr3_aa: CASSSDRGGSNTEAFF; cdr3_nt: TGTGCCAGCAGTTCCGACAGGGGGGGGAGTAACACTGAAGCTTTCTTT
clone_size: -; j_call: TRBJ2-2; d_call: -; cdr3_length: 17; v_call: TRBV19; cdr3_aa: CASRARDTMQVTGELFF; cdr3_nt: TGTGCCAGTCGGGCGAGGGACACCATGCAGGTCACCGGGGAGCTGTTTTTT
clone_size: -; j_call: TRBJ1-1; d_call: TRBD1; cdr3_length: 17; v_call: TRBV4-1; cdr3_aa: CASQPAGTGDAARGAFF; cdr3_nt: TGCGCCAGCCAGCCGGCCGGGACAGGGGACGCAGCCCGTGGAGCTTTCTTT
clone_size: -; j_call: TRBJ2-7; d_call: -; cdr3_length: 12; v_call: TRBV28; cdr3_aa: CASSNPGREQYF; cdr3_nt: TGTGCCAGCAGCAACCCGGGTCGGGAGCAGTACTTC
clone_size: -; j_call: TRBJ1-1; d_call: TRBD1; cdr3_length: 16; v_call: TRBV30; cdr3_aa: CAWTPGQGAMNTEAFF; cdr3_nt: TGTGCCTGGACCCCGGGACAGGGGGCGATGAACACTGAAGCTTTCTTT
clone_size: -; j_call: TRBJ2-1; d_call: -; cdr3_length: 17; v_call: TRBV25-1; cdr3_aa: CASSVVGKRSSYNEQFF; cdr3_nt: TGTGCCAGCAGTGTCGTCGGCAAACGGAGCTCCTACAATGAGCAGTTCTTC
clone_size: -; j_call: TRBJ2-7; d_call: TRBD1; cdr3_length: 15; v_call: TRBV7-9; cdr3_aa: CASSLRDRGIYEQYF; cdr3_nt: TGTGCCAGCAGCCTCCGGGACAGGGGGATTTACGAGCAGTACTTC
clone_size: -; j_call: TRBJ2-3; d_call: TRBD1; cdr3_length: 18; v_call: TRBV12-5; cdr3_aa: CASGLVLGTGKSTDTQYF; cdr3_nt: TGTGCTAGTGGTTTGGTCCTCGGGACAGGGAAATCGACAGATACGCAGTATTTT
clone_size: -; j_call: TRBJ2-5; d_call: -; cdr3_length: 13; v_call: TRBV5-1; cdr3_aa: CASSTPGQETQYF; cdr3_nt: TGCGCCAGCAGCACCCCGGGGCAAGAGACCCAGTACTTC
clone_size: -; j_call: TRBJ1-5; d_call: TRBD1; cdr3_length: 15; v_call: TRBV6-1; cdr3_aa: CASTLRTGYNQPQHF; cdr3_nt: TGTGCCAGCACCCTCCGGACAGGGTACAATCAGCCCCAGCATTTT
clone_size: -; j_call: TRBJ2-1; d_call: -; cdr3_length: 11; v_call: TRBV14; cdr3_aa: CASSLGTGEVF; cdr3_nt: TGTGCCAGCAGCCTCGGGACTGGGGAGGTCTTC
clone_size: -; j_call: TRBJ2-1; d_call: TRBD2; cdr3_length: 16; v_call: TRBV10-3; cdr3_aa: CAIRSSGRADGNEQFF; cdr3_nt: TGTGCCATCAGGAGCAGCGGGAGGGCCGACGGCAATGAGCAGTTCTTC
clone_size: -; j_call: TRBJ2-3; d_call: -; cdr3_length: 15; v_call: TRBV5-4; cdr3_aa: CASSSGSPGTDTQYF; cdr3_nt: TGTGCCAGCAGCTCTGGGTCTCCCGGGACAGATACGCAGTATTTT
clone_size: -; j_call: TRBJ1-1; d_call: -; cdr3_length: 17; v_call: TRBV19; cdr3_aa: CASSIVGASRRVTEAFF; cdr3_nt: TGTGCCAGTAGTATCGTAGGGGCGAGCCGTCGGGTCACTGAAGCTTTCTTT
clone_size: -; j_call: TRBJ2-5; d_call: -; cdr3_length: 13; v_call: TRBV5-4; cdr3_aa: CASSLDSKETQYF; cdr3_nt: TGTGCCAGCAGCTTGGATAGTAAAGAGACCCAGTACTTC
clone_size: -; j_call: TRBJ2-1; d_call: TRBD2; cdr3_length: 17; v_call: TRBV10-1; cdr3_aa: CASSETSGRAFYNEQFF; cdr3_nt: TGCGCCAGCAGTGAGACTAGCGGGAGGGCCTTCTACAATGAGCAGTTCTTC
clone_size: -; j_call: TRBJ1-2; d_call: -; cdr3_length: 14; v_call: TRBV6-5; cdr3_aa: CASSYSRGGVSYTF; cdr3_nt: TGTGCCAGCAGTTACTCTAGAGGGGGGGTGAGCTACACCTTC
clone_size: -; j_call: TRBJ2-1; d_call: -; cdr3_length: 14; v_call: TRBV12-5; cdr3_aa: CASGSTGQHNEQFF; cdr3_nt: TGTGCTAGTGGTTCAACCGGACAGCACAATGAGCAGTTCTTC
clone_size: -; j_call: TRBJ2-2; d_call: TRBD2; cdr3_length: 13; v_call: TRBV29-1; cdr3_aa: CSVGTRLAGELFF; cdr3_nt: TGCAGCGTTGGGACTAGGTTAGCCGGGGAGCTGTTTTTT
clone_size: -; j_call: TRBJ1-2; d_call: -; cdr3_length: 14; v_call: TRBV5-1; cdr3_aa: CASSPVGGTYGYTF; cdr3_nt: TGCGCCAGCAGCCCGGTGGGAGGGACCTATGGCTACACCTTC
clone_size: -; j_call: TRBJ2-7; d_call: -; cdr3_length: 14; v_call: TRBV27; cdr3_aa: CASSLHQETYEQYF; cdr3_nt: TGTGCCAGCAGTTTGCACCAGGAAACCTACGAGCAGTACTTC
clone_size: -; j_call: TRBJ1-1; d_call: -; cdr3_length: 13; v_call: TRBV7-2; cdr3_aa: CASSYGQTAGAFF; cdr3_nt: TGTGCCAGCAGCTATGGACAGACCGCGGGAGCTTTCTTT
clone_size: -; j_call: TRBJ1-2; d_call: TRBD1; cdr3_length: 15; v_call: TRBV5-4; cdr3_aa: CASSFVLQGEAGYTF; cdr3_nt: TGTGCCAGCAGCTTTGTACTACAGGGGGAGGCTGGCTACACCTTC
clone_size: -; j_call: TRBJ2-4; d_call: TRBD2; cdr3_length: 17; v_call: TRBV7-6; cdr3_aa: CASSQRLAGNLKNIQYF; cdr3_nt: TGTGCCAGCAGCCAGAGACTAGCGGGGAACCTTAAAAACATTCAGTACTTC
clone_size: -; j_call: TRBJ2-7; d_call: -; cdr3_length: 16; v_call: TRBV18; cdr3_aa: CASSPPMEVEEYEQYF; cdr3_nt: TGTGCCAGCTCACCACCGATGGAGGTTGAGGAATACGAGCAGTACTTC
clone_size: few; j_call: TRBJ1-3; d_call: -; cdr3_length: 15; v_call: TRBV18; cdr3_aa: CASSPGGPSVNTIYF; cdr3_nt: TGTGCCAGCTCACCAGGAGGACCATCGGTAAACACCATATATTTT
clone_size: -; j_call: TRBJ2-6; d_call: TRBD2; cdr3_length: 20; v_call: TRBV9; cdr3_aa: CASSHEAGGGSLAGANVLTF; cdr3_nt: TGTGCCAGCAGTCATGAAGCGGGAGGGGGTTCTTTGGCTGGGGCCAACGTCCTGACTTTC
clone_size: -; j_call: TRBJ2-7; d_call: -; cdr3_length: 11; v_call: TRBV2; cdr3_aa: CASRSSYEQYF; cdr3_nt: TGTGCCAGCAGGAGCTCGTACGAGCAGTACTTC
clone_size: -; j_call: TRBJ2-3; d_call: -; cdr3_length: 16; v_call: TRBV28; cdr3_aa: CASSWARQSFTDTQYF; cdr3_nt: TGTGCCAGCAGTTGGGCGAGACAGTCCTTCACAGATACGCAGTATTTT
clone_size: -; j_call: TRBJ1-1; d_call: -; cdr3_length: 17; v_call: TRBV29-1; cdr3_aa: CSVVLDNPLTMNTEAFF; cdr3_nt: TGCAGCGTTGTGTTGGACAACCCGCTAACTATGAACACTGAAGCTTTCTTT
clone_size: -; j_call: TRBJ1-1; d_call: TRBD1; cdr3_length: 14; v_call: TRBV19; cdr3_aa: CASSNRGLLSEAFF; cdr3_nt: TGTGCCAGTAGCAACAGGGGGCTTCTCTCTGAAGCTTTCTTT
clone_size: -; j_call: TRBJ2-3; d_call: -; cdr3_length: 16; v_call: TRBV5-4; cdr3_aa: CASSFKFRVTTDTQYF; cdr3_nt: TGTGCCAGCAGCTTTAAGTTCAGGGTAACCACAGATACGCAGTATTTT
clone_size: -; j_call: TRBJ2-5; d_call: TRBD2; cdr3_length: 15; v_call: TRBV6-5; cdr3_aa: CASSYNSGGSETQYF; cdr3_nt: TGTGCCAGCAGTTACAATAGCGGGGGTTCAGAGACCCAGTACTTC
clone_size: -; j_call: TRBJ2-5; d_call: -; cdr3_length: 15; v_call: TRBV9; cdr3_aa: CASSPWRDSPWTQYF; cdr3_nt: TGTGCCAGCAGCCCTTGGCGGGACTCCCCGTGGACCCAGTACTTC